This TCR beta chain originates from a study of shared clonotypes between healthy human individuals. CDR1 is MNHEY and CDR2 is SMNVEV in the germline V gene (reference sequence). CDR3 length: 18 amino acids. Trimming removed 4 bases at V and 1 base at J, with 20 bases between. Repertoires were generated with immunoSEQ multiplex PCR, while TCRdb's copy carries only in-frame clones and drops some. The table records 110,000 or so clones, about 62% of them present only once. With CCR7-negative CD45RA+ TemRA cells, CD45RO+ cells were combined in CD8 memory. Notes on the study in general: A limitation of the genetic and exposure-history diversity represented arose from few donors.

On this clone itself: The antigen is undetermined.

V usage is TRBV27 and J usage is TRBJ1-5; D is undetermined. The clonotype originates from a woman in her 30s in good health. Sequencing input: memory CD8+ T cells sorted from blood. The subset was: CD45RO+ cells pooled with CCR7-negative TemRA cells. The CDR3 loop is CASSSYTDGTHSNQPQHF. The CDR3 DNA reads as TGTGCCAGCAGTTCATACACGGACGGAACGCACAGCAATCAGCCCCAGCATTTT.